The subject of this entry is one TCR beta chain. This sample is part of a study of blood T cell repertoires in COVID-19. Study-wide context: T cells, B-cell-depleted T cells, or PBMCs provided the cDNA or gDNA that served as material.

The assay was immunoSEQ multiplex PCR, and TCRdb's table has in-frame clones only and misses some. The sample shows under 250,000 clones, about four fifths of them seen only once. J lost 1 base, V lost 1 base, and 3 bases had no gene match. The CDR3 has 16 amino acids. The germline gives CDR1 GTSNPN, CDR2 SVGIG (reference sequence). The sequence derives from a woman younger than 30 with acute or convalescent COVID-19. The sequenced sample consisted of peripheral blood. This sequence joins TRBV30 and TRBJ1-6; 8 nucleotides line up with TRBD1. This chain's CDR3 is CAWSGGQGSYNSPLHF. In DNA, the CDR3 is TGTGCCTGGAGTGGCGGACAGGGATCCTATAATTCACCCCTCCACTTT.